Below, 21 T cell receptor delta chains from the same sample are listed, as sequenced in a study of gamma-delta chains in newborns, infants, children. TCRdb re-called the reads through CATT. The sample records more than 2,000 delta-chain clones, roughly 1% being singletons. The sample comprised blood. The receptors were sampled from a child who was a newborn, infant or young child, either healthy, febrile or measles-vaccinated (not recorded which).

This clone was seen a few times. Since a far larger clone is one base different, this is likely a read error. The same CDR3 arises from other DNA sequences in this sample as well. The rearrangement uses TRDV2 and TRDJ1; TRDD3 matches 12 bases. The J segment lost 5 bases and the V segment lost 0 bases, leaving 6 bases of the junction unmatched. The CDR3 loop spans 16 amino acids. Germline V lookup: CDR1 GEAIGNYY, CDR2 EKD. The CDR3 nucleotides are TGTGCCTGTGACACCGGCTGGGGGATACGCACAGATAAACTCATCTTT. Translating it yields CACDTGWGIRTDKLIF.

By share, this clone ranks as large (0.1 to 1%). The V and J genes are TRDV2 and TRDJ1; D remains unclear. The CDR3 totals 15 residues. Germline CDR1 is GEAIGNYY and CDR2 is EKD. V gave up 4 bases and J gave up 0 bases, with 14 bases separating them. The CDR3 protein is CACDIVLINTDKLIF. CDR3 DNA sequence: TGTGCCTGTGATATCGTACTGATCAACACCGATAAACTCATCTTT.

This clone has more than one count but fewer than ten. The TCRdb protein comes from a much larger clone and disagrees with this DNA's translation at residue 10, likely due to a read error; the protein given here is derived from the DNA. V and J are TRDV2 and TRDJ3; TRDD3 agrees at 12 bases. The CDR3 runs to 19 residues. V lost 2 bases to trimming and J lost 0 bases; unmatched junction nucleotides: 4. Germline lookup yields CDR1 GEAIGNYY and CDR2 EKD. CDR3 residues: CACDRLGDTPSWDTRQMFF. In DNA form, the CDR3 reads TGTGCCTGTGACAGACTGGGGGATACTCCCTCCTGGGACACCCGACAGATGTTTTTC.

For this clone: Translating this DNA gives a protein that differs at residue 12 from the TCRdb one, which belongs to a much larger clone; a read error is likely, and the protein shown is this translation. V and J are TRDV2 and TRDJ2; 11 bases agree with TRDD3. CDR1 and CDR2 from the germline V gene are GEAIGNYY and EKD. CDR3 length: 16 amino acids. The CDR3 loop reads CACDILGDTLTVQLFF. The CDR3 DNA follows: TGTGCCTGTGACATCCTGGGGGATACTTTGACAGTACAACTCTTCTTT.

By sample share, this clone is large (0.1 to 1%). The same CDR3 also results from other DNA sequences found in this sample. The CDR3 sequence is CACDKRGIPCRTDKLIF. In DNA form, the CDR3 reads TGTGCCTGTGACAAGAGGGGGATACCCTGTCGGACCGATAAACTCATCTTT. The genes are TRDV2 and TRDJ1, with 9 bases aligning to TRDD3. J lost 2 bases, V lost 2 bases, and 11 bases had no gene match. This CDR3 is built from 17 residues. The germline V gene has CDR1 GEAIGNYY and CDR2 EKD.

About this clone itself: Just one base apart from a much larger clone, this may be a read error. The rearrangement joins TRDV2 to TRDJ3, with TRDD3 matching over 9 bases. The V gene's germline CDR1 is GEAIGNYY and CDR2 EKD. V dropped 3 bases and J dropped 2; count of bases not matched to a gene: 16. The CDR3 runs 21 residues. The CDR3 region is CACDAAVLGDSPTWDTRQMFF. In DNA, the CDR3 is TGTGCCTGTGACGCCGCCGTACTGGGGGACAGCCCTACCTGGGACACCCGACAGATGTTTTTC.

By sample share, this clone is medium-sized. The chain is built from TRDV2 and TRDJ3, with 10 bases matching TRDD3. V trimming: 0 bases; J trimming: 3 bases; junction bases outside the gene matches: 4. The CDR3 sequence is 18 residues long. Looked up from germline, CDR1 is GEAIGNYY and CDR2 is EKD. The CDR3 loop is CACDTVLGDLWDTRQMFF. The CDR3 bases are TGTGCCTGTGACACCGTACTGGGGGATCTCTGGGACACCCGACAGATGTTTTTC.

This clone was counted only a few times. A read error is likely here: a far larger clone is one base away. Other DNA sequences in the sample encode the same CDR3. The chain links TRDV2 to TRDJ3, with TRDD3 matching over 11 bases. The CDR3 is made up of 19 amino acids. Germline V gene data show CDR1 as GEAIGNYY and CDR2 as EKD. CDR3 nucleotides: TGTGCCTGCGACACCGTACTGGGGGATAGCTCCTGGGACACCCGACAGATGTTTTTC. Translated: CACDTVLGDSSWDTRQMFF.

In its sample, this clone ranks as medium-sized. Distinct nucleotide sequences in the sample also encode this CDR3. The CDR3 DNA sequence: TGTGCCTGTGACACCGCCCCCCTTTACTGGGGGCCAGTCAGCTCCTGGGACACCCGACAGATGTTTTTC. Translation gives CACDTAPLYWGPVSSWDTRQMFF. The chain has TRDV2 and TRDJ3; 8 bases match TRDD3. The CDR3 contains 23 residues. Germline CDR1 and CDR2: GEAIGNYY and EKD. The J segment lost 0 bases and the V segment lost 0 bases, leaving 18 bases of the junction unmatched.

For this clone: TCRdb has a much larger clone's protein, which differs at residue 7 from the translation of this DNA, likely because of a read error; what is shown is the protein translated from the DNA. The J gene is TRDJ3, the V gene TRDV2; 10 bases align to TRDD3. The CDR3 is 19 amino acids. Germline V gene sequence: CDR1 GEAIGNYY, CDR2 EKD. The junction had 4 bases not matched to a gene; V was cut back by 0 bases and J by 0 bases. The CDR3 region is CACDTGAGGYSWDTRQMFF. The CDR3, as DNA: TGTGCCTGTGACACCGGTGCTGGGGGATACTCCTGGGACACCCGACAGATGTTTTTC.

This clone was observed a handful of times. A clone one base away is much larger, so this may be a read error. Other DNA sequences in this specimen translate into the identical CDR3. This chain's CDR3 is CACDTGGYESWDTRQMFF. The DNA of the CDR3 is TGTGCCTGTGACACCGGGGGATACGAGTCCTGGGACACCCGGCAGATGTTTTTC. This chain connects TRDV2 to TRDJ3; 10 nucleotides match TRDD3. CDR1 GEAIGNYY and CDR2 EKD come from the germline V gene. The CDR3 runs to 18 residues.

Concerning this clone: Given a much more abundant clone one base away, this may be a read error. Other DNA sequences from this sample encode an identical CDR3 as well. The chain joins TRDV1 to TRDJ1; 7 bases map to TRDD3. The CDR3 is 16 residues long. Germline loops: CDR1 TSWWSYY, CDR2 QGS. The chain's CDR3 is CALGELHLGGPDKLIF. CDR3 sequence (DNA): TGTGCTCTTGGAGAACTTCATCTGGGGGGGCCCGATAAACTCATCTTT.

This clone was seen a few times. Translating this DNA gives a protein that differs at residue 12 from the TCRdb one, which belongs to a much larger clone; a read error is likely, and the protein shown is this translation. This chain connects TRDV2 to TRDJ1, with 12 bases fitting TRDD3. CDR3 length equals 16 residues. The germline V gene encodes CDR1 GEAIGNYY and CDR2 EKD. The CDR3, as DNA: TGTGCCTGTGACACCGGCTGGGGGATACGCACCGGTAAACTCATCTTT. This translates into CACDTGWGIRTGKLIF.

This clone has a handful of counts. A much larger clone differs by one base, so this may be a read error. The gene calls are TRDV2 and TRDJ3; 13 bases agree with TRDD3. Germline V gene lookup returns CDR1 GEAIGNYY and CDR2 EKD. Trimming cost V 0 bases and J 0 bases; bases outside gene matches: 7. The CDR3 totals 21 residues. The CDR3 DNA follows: TGTGCCTGTGACACCTCTACTGGGGGATACGGCCTCTCCTGGGACACCCGACAGATGTTTTTC. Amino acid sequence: CACDTSTGGYGLSWDTRQMFF.

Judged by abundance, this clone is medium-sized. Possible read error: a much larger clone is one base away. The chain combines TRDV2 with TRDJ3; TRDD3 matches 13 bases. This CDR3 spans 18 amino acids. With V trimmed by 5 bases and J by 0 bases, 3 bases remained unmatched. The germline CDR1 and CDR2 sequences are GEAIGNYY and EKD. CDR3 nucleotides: TGTGCCTGTGGCACTGGGGGATACGCCTCCTGGGACACCCGACAGATGTTTTTC. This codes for CACGTGGYASWDTRQMFF.

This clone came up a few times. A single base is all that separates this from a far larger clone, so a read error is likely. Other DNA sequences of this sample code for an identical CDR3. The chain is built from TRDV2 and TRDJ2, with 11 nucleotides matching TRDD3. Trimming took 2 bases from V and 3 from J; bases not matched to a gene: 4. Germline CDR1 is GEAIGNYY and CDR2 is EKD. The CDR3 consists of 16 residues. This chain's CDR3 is CACDILGDTLTAQLFF. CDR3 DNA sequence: TGTGCCTGTGACATCCTGGGGGATACTCTGACAGCACAACTCTTCTTT.

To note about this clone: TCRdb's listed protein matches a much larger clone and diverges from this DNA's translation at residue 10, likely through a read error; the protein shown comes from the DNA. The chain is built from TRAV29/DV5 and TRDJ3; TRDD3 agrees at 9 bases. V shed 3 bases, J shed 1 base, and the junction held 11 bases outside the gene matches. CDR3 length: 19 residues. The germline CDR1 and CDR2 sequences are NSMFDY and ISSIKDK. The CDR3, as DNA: TGTGCAGCAACCATCTGGGGGATTCCTTCTTCCTGGGACACCCGACAGATGTTTTTC. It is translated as CAATIWGIPSSWDTRQMFF.

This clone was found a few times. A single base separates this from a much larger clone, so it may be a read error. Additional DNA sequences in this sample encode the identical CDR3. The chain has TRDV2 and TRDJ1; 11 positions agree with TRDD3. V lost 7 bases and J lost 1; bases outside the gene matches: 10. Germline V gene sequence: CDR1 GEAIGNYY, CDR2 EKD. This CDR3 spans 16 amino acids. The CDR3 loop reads CACDSLGDTFTDKLIF. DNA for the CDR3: TGTGCCTGCGACTCCCTGGGGGATACCTTCACCGATAAACTCATCTTT.

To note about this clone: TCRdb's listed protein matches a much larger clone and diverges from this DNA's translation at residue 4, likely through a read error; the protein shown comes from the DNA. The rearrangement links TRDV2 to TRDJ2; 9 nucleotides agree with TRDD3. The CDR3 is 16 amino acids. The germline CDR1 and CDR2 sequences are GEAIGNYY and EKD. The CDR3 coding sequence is TGTGCCTGTAACACCGTGGGGGATACTTTGACAGCACAACTCTTCTTT. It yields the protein CACNTVGDTLTAQLFF.

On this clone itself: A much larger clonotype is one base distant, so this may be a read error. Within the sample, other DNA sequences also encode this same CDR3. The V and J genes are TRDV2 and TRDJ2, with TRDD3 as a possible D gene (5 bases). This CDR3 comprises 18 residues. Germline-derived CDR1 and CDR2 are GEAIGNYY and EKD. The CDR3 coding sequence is TGTGCCTGTGACACCGTGGTCACTGGAAGAGCTTTGACGGCACAACTCTTCTTT. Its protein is CACDTVVTGRALTAQLFF.

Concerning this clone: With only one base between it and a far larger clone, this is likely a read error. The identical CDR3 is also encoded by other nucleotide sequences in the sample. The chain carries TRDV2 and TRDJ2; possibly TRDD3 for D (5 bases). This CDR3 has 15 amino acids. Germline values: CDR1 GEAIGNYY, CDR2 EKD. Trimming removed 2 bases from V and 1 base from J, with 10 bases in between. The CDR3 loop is CACDILGDLTAQLFF. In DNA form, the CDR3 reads TGTGCCTGTGACATACTTGGGGATTTGACAGCACAACTCTTCTTT.